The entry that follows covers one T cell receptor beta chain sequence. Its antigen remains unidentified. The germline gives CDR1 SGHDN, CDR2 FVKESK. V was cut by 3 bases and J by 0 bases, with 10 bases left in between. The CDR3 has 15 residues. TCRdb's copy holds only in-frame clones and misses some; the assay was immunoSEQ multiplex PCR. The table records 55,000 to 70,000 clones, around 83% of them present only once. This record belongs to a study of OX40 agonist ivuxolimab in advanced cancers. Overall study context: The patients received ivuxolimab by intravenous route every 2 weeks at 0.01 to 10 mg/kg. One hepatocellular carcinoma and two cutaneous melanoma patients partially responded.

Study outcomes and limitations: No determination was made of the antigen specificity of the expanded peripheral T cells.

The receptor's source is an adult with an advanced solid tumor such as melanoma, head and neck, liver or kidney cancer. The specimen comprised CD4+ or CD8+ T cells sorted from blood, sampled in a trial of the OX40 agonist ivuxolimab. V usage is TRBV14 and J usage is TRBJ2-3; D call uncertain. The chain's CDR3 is CASSQLQTSTDTQYF. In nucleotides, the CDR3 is TGTGCCAGCAGCCAGCTCCAAACTAGCACAGATACGCAGTATTTT.